The 6 T cell receptor beta chains below come from one sample, sequenced in a study of breast tumors, draining lymph nodes, adjacent tissues. The lymph nodes were axillary draining lymph nodes from breast cancer patients. TCRdb reprocessed the multiplex PCR reads via MiXCR and lists one record per CDR3 protein. This table holds approximately 210,000 distinct CDR3 sequences, about 32% found once. Sequencing was done on a sample of axillary lymph node tissue. The receptor set was obtained from a female donor with breast cancer. Some clones in this sample may be carry-over from other donors' samples.

The chain has TRBV7-3 and TRBJ2-5; D might be TRBD1 or TRBD2, each matching 5 bases. This CDR3 has 18 residues. The germline V gene encodes CDR1 SGHTA and CDR2 FQGTGA. The V gene lost 5 bases and the J gene lost 1 base, with 23 bases spanning the gap. The CDR3: CASSAPVDTGPRQETQYF. For the CDR3, the DNA is TGTGCCAGCAGCGCGCCCGTAGATACGGGACCTCGCCAAGAGACCCAGTACTTC.

This chain uses TRBV14 with TRBJ2-6, with D perhaps matching TRBD2 (6 bases). The CDR3 totals 14 residues. With 1 base removed from V and 8 bases from J, the gap between germline ends came to 9 bases. Germline CDR1 is SGHDN and CDR2 is FVKESK. CDR3 DNA sequence: TGTGCCAGCAGCCAAGTCGGAGGGCCCAACGTCCTGACTTTC. It encodes CASSQVGGPNVLTF.

Turning to this clonotype: This may be a read error: a much more frequent sequence differs by one nucleotide. This chain joins TRBV20-1 and TRBJ1-2; no firm D call. Germline V gene lookup returns CDR1 DFQATT and CDR2 SNEGSKA (reference sequence). V was shortened by 1 base and J by 12 bases, with 21 bases between the two germline ends. This CDR3 contains 14 residues. The CDR3 DNA sequence: TGCAGTGCTAGAGCCCCGGGCTCCTTCTATGACCACACCTTC. Translated: CSARAPGSFYDHTF.

Concerning this clonotype itself: At one of its ends the junction is not consistent with the germline gene, which may arise from a read error. V and J are TRBV6-5 and TRBJ2-6; no definite D call. Germline V lookup: CDR1 MNHEY, CDR2 SVGAGI. The CDR3 loop spans 15 amino acids. In nucleotides, the CDR3 is TGTGCCAGCAGTCACTCGGGCTCTGGGGCCAACGTCCTGACTTTC. It codes for CASSHSGSGANVLTF.

The DNA for the CDR3 is TGTGCCAGCAGCTTAGATGGCCCTCGTGAGGAGCTCACCTTC. Amino acid sequence: CASSLDGPREELTF. The rearrangement joins TRBV7-8 to TRBJ1-2; D is ambiguous. The V gene lost 1 base and the J gene lost 13 bases, with 19 bases spanning the gap. The CDR3 runs 14 residues. Germline V gene sequence: CDR1 SGHVS, CDR2 FQNEAQ.

This clonotype turned up a few times. V usage is TRBV7-3 and J usage is TRBJ2-2, with TRBD1 identical over 7 bases. The CDR3 has 16 residues. V dropped 2 bases and J dropped 0; count of bases not matched to a gene: 3. The germline gives CDR1 SGHTA, CDR2 FQGTGA. The CDR3 region is CASSLGTAANTGELFF. CDR3 in DNA: TGTGCCAGCAGCTTAGGGACAGCGGCGAACACCGGGGAGCTGTTTTTT. Full variable domain (rest looked up from reference TRBV7-3 and TRBJ2-2): GAGVSQTPSNKVTEKGKYVELRCDPISGHTALYWYRQSLGQGPEFLIYFQGTGAADDSGLPNDRFFAVRPEGSVSTLKIQRTERGDSAVYLCASSLGTAANTGELFFGEGSRLTVL.